The subject of this entry is one T cell receptor beta chain. The antigen is not known. The data were obtained in a study of T cell responses to AZD1222 COVID-19 vaccine. Study results and limitations: Nearly half of spike-specific TCRs reportedly target unmutated variant regions. None of the repertoires were sampled until the peak T cell response had passed. Donors were chiefly white British, with a greater number of females, and clonal diversity was perhaps underestimated.

TCRdb's copy holds only in-frame clones and misses some; the assay was immunoSEQ multiplex PCR. This table has approximately 67,000 clones, around 84% appearing once. The material was peripheral blood, obtained on day 0 of AZD1222 vaccination. This clonotype was obtained from an adult in good health.

The CDR3 DNA reads as TGTGCCAGCAGTTACGGGAGGGAGGGCACTGAAGCTTTCTTT. Translation gives CASSYGREGTEAFF. V and J are TRBV6-2 or TRBV6-3 and TRBJ1-1; D not certain. The CDR3 is 14 amino acids. In germline, CDR1 is MNHEY, CDR2 SVGEGT. V was trimmed by 2 bases and J by 4 bases, leaving 11 bases between them.